This T cell receptor (beta chain) was found in a study of cytomegalovirus exposure and HLA in healthy donors. Study findings and constraints: In a later analysis, parvovirus B19, influenza, CMV and Epstein-Barr virus appeared linked to several top co-occurrence clusters. The later analysis indicated that the majority of CMV-associated TCR beta chains appeared HLA-restricted.

Turning to this clone: Its antigen remains unknown.

PCR used 60 Vbeta primers and 13 Jbeta primers. Authors' analysis steps: Among the unique TCR beta chains that a later analysis counted, about 81 million in all, about 11 million were shared. Only in-frame clones appear in the TCRdb table, and some are missing; sequencing was by immunoSEQ multiplex PCR. D and trimming were read from the DNA, whereas the V and J calls and clone size are those reported in that table. The sample consists of fewer than 300,000 clones, around 80% of them appearing once. The sample taken for sequencing was PBMCs. The source is a girl aged 2 to 10 in good health and CMV-seronegative.

The CDR3 coding sequence is TGTGCCAGCAGCGTTCCTAGCGGGAGTTCGGAGACCCAGTACTTC. This gives the protein CASSVPSGSSETQYF. V and J are TRBV21-1 and TRBJ2-5; TRBD2, the table's D call, lacks a check against the DNA. TRBV21-1 is a pseudogene segment. The CDR3 is made up of 15 amino acids.